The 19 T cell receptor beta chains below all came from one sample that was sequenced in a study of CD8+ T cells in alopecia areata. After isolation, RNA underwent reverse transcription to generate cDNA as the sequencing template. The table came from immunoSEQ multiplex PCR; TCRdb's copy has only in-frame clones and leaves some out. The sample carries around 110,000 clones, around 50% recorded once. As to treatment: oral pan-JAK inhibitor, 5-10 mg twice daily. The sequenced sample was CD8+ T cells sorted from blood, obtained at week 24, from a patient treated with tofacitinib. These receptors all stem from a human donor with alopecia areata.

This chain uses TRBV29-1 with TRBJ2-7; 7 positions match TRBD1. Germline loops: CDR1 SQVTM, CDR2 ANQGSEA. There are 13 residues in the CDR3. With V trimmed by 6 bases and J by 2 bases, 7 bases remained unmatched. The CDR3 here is CSVEPTGTYEQYF. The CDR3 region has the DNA TGCAGCGTGGAGCCGACAGGGACCTACGAGCAGTACTTC.

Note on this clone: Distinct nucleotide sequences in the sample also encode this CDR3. The CDR3 is CASSPGSYEQYF. The CDR3, as DNA: TGTGCCAGTAGCCCGGGATCCTACGAGCAGTACTTC. V and J are TRBV19 and TRBJ2-7, with a weak D call TRBD2 (5 bases). The CDR3 has 12 residues. The germline V gene encodes CDR1 LNHDA and CDR2 SQIVND (reference sequence). With 6 bases removed from V and 1 base from J, the gap between germline ends came to 7 bases.

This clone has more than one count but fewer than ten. The CDR3 bases are TGCGCCAGCAGCCAAGTGGCTGGGACCTCCTACAATGAGCAGTTCTTC. This encodes CASSQVAGTSYNEQFF. The chain links TRBV4-1 to TRBJ2-1, with D possibly called TRBD1 or TRBD2 (5 bases each). Between the trimmed V and J ends, which lost 1 base and 0 bases, there was a span of 10 bases. The germline CDR1 and CDR2 sequences are MGHRA and YSYEKL. The CDR3 extends over 16 amino acids.

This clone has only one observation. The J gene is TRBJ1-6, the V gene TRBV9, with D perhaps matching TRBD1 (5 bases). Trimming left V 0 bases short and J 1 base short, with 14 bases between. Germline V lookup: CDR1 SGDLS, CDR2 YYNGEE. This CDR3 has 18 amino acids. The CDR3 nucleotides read TGTGCCAGCAGCGTAGAAGAGACAGAACCTTCCTATAATTCACCCCTCCACTTT. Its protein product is CASSVEETEPSYNSPLHF.

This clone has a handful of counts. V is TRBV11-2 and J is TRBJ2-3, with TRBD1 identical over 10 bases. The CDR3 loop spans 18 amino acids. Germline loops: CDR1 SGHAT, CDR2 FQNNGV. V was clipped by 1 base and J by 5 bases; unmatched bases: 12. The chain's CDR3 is CASSLGNDRGLFGDTQYF. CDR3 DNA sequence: TGTGCCAGCAGCTTAGGGAATGACAGGGGGCTGTTTGGAGATACGCAGTATTTT. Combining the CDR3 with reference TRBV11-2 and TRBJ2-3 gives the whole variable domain EAGVAQSPRYKIIEKRQSVAFWCNPISGHATLYWYQQILGQGPKLLIQFQNNGVVDDSQLPKDRFSAERLKGVDSTLKIQPAKLEDSAVYLCASSLGNDRGLFGDTQYFGPGTRLTVL.

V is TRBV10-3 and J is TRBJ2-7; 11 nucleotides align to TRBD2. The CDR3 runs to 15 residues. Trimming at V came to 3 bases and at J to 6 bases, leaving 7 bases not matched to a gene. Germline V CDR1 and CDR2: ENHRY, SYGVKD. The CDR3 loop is CAISDTSGGTGEQYF. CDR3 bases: TGTGCCATCAGTGATACTAGCGGGGGAACAGGCGAGCAGTACTTC.

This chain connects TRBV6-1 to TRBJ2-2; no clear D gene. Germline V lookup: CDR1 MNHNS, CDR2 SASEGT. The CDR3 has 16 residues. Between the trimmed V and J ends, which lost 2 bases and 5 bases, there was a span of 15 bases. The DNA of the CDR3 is TGTGCCAGCAGTGAACTATTTGGAATGGGGACCGGGGAGCTGTTTTTT. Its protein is CASSELFGMGTGELFF.

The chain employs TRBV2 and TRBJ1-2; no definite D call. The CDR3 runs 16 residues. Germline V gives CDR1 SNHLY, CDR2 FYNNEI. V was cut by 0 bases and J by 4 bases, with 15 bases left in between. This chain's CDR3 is CASSEAGRPRGYGYTF. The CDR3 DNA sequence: TGTGCCAGCAGTGAAGCGGGCCGACCCCGGGGCTATGGCTACACCTTC.

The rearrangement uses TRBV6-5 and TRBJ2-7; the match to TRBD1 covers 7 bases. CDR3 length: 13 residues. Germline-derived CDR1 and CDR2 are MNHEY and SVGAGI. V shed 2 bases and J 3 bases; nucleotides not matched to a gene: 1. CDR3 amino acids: CASSYGTDYEQYF. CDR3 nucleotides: TGTGCCAGCAGTTACGGGACAGACTACGAGCAGTACTTC.

The CDR3 sequence: CASSLIQGPVETQYF. As DNA, the CDR3 is TGTGCCAGCAGCTTGATACAGGGGCCGGTAGAGACCCAGTACTTC. The rearrangement links TRBV5-4 to TRBJ2-5; 7 positions agree with TRBD1. CDR1 is SGHNT, CDR2 YYREEE, per germline (reference sequence). The CDR3 has 15 amino acids. Trimming took 1 base from V and 4 from J; bases not matched to a gene: 7.

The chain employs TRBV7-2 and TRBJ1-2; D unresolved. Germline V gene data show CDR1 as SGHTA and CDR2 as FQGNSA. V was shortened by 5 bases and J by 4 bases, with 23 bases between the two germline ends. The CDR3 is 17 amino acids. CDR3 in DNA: TGTGCCAGCAGCCCTTCGGGCGGGCCCCCTGCGGGCTATGGCTACACCTTC. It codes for CASSPSGGPPAGYGYTF. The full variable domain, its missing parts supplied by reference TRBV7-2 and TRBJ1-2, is GAGVSQSPSNKVTEKGKDVELRCDPISGHTALYWYRQSLGQGLEFLIYFQGNSAPDKSGLPSDRFSAERTGGSVSTLTIQRTQQEDSAVYLCASSPSGGPPAGYGYTFGSGTRLTVV.

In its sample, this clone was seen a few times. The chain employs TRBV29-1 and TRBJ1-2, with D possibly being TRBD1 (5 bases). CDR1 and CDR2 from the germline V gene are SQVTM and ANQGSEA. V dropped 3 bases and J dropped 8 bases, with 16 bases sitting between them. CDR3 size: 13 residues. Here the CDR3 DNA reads TGCAGCGTTGAGGACGGCGAAGGGGTCGGCTACACCTTC. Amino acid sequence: CSVEDGEGVGYTF. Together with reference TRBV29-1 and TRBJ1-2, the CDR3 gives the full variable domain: SAVISQKPSRDICQRGTSLTIQCQVDSQVTMMFWYRQQPGQSLTLIATANQGSEATYESGFVIDKFPISRPNLTFSTLTVSNMSPEDSSIYLCSVEDGEGVGYTFGSGTRLTVV.

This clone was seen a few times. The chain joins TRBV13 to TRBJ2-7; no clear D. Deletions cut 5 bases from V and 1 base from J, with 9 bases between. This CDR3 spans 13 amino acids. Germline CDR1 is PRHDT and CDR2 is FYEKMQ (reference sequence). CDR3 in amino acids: CASSPQASYEQYF. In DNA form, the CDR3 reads TGTGCCAGCAGCCCCCAGGCATCCTACGAGCAGTACTTC. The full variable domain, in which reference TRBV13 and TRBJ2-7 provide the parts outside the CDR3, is AAGVIQSPRHLIKEKRETATLKCYPIPRHDTVYWYQQGPGQDPQFLISFYEKMQSDKGSIPDRFSAQQFSDYHSELNMSSLELGDSALYFCASSPQASYEQYFGPGTRLTVT.

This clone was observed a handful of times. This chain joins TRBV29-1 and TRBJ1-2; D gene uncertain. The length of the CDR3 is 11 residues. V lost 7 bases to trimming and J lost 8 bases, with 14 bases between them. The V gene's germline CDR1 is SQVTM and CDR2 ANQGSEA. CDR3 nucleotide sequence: TGCAGCGCCCTGACGGGAATGGGCTACACCTTC. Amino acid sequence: CSALTGMGYTF.

CDR3 region: CASSPTGGQPQHF. The CDR3 bases are TGTGCCAGCAGCCCTACAGGGGGTCAGCCCCAGCATTTT. The V gene is TRBV14, the J gene TRBJ1-5; 8 bases match TRBD1. Germline lookup yields CDR1 SGHDN and CDR2 FVKESK. V lost 4 bases to trimming and J lost 6 bases; unmatched junction nucleotides: 2. The CDR3 consists of 13 residues.

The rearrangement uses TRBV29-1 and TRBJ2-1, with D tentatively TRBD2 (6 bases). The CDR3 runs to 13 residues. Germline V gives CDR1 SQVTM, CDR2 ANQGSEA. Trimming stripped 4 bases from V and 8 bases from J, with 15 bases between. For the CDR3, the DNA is TGCAGCGTTGTGGGAGGTAGCGGCTATGAGCAGTTCTTC. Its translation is CSVVGGSGYEQFF.

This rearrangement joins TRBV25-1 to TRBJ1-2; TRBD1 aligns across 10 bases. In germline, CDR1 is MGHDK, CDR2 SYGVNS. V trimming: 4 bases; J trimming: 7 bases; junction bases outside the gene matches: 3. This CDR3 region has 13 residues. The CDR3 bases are TGTGCCAGCAGTGGACAGGGGGCCGGTGGCTACACCTTC. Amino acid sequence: CASSGQGAGGYTF.

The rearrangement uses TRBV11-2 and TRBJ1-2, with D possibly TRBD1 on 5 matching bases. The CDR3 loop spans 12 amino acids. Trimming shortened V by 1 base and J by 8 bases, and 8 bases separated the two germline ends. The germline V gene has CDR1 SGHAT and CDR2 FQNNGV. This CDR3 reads CASSLVGVGYTF. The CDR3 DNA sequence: TGTGCCAGCAGCTTAGTAGGGGTCGGCTACACCTTC.

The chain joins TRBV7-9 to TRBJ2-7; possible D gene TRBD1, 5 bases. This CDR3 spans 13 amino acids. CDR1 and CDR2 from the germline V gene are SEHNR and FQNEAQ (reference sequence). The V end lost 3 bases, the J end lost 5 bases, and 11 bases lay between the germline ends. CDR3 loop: CASSFPGHDEQYF. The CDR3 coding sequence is TGTGCCAGCAGCTTCCCAGGACACGACGAGCAGTACTTC. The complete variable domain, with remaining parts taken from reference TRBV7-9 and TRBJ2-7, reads DTGVSQNPRHKITKRGQNVTFRCDPISEHNRLYWYRQTLGQGPEFLTYFQNEAQLEKSRLLSDRFSAERPKGSFSTLEIQRTEQGDSAMYLCASSFPGHDEQYFGPGTRLTVT.